This TCR beta chain is from a study of cytomegalovirus exposure and HLA in healthy donors. Overall study: Samples from HLA-typed donors yielded 85 million to 95 million unique TCRs in an early data release. General study findings and limits: Common viral pathogens were later found to be apparently linked to several of the most significant clusters. Relative to the approximately 670-donor mean, N-insertions were reportedly fewer in an Asian-associated ancestry cluster in a later analysis.

As concerns this clone: Its antigen is undetermined.

Trimming at V came to 0 bases and at J to 0 bases, leaving 8 bases not matched to a gene. CDR3 size: 16 residues. The germline gives CDR1 GTSNPN, CDR2 SVGIG (reference sequence). The study ran its PCR with 60 Vbeta and 13 Jbeta primers. Data came from immunoSEQ multiplex PCR; TCRdb stores just in-frame clones and leaves some out. The table includes some 78,000 clones, 80% detected once. The specimen sequenced was PBMCs. This clonotype was sampled from a man aged 50-60 years in good health and CMV-seropositive. The V call is TRBV30, the J call TRBJ2-7; 7 bases agree with TRBD1. The CDR3 region is CAWSVPKGTASYEQYF. The DNA of the CDR3 is TGTGCCTGGAGTGTTCCCAAAGGGACAGCCTCCTACGAGCAGTACTTC.